These 21 T cell receptor beta chains were all obtained from the same sample, sequenced in a study of CD8 T cells in ankylosing spondylitis. In TCRdb, the 5' RACE reads were re-called with MiXCR into one record per CDR3 protein. The sample lists tens of thousands of distinct CDR3 sequences; around 30% were seen once. The sequenced sample was blood, either unsorted or a sorted T cell fraction (not recorded which). Receptor source: a male donor with ankylosing spondylitis or in good health (not recorded which).

This clonotype was seen more than once but under ten times. The J gene is TRBJ2-2, the V gene TRBV29-1; 8 bases match TRBD2. There are 14 residues in the CDR3. In germline, CDR1 is SQVTM, CDR2 ANQGSEA. V was clipped by 4 bases and J by 4 bases; unmatched bases: 5. CDR3 sequence: CSVGLAGSTGELFF. CDR3 nucleotide sequence: TGCAGCGTTGGGCTAGCGGGCTCCACCGGGGAGCTGTTTTTT.

This clonotype turned up a few times. The chain couples TRBV10-2 to TRBJ2-1, with TRBD2 matching over 9 bases. The junction had 6 bases not matched to a gene; V was cut back by 6 bases and J by 0 bases. The CDR3 contains 16 residues. Per germline, CDR1 WSHSY and CDR2 SAAADI. CDR3 sequence: CASRLAGVFSYNEQFF. CDR3 nucleotides: TGCGCCAGCAGATTAGCGGGAGTCTTCTCCTACAATGAGCAGTTCTTC.

The chain links TRBV15 to TRBJ1-1; no clear D. The germline gives CDR1 LNHNV, CDR2 YYDKDF (reference sequence). V gave up 2 bases and J gave up 3 bases, with 10 bases separating them. This CDR3 spans 14 amino acids. The CDR3 DNA reads as TGTGCCACCAGCAGAACATACGGGGACACTGAAGCTTTCTTT. Residues: CATSRTYGDTEAFF.

The V call is TRBV12-3 or TRBV12-4, the J call TRBJ2-5; D is perhaps TRBD1 or TRBD2 (6 bases each). The CDR3 length is 14 residues. Trimming left V 4 bases short and J 9 bases short, with 18 bases between. The CDR3 coding sequence is TGTGCCAGCAGTTCGTACAGGGAGGTGAGAGCCCAGTACTTC. Its protein product is CASSSYREVRAQYF.

The chain is built from TRBV19 and TRBJ2-3; 7 bases line up with TRBD1. V trimming: 5 bases; J trimming: 2 bases; junction bases outside the gene matches: 10. Germline V lookup: CDR1 LNHDA, CDR2 SQIVND (reference sequence). The CDR3 is 16 amino acids. CDR3 loop: CASSSWDRRTTDTQYF. DNA for the CDR3: TGTGCCAGTAGTTCCTGGGACAGAAGGACCACAGATACGCAGTATTTT.

The sample holds a few counts of this clonotype. The J gene is TRBJ1-5, the V gene TRBV20-1, with a tentative D call TRBD1 (5 bases). CDR3 length: 13 amino acids. Deletions cut 5 bases from V and 2 bases from J, with 10 bases between. Germline CDR1 is DFQATT and CDR2 is SNEGSKA (reference sequence). CDR3 DNA: TGCAGTGCTCGTGAAGGGGGCAATCAGCCCCAGCATTTT. This translates into CSAREGGNQPQHF.

V gene TRBV20-1 combines with J gene TRBJ2-7, with 11 bases that match TRBD1. Germline CDR1 is DFQATT and CDR2 is SNEGSKA (reference sequence). V trimming: 6 bases; J trimming: 7 bases; junction bases outside the gene matches: 8. This CDR3 is 13 amino acids long. The CDR3 is CSAPGQGAKEQYF. CDR3 nucleotide sequence: TGCAGTGCCCCAGGACAGGGGGCGAAAGAGCAGTACTTC.

At least ten counts were recorded for this clonotype. This chain connects TRBV20-1 to TRBJ2-5; a possible D gene is TRBD1 (5 bases). The V gene lost 1 base and the J gene lost 9 bases, with 18 bases spanning the gap. CDR3 size: 14 residues. The germline CDR1 and CDR2 sequences are DFQATT and SNEGSKA (reference sequence). The CDR3 DNA reads TGCAGTGCTAGAGTCCCCGAGAGTGTGGGGCCCCAGTACTTC. This gives the protein CSARVPESVGPQYF.

This clonotype showed up many times. This chain joins TRBV7-3 and TRBJ2-1, with 10 bases aligning to TRBD2. This CDR3 has 15 residues. Per the germline V gene, CDR1 is SGHTA and CDR2 is FQGTGA. V was pared by 3 bases and J by 7 bases, with 6 bases of the junction left unmatched. The CDR3 protein is CASSLRGSGRNEQFF. For the CDR3, the DNA is TGTGCCAGCAGCTTGAGGGGTAGCGGGAGGAATGAGCAGTTCTTC.

This clonotype was counted many times. The chain carries TRBV7-2 and TRBJ2-1, with TRBD2 matching 8 bases. The germline V gene has CDR1 SGHTA and CDR2 FQGNSA. The CDR3 length is 13 residues. J was trimmed by 6 bases and V by 4 bases; bases with no gene match: 2. CDR3 sequence: CASSSGLVNEQFF. The CDR3 nucleotides read TGTGCCAGCAGCTCGGGACTAGTCAATGAGCAGTTCTTC.

This chain links TRBV5-1 with TRBJ2-1; 7 bases are shared with TRBD2. V was pared by 4 bases and J by 0 bases, with 4 bases of the junction left unmatched. This CDR3 has 15 residues. Per the germline V gene, CDR1 is SGHRS and CDR2 is YFSETQ. The CDR3 DNA reads TGCGCCAGCAGCCCCCTAGCGGCCTCCTACAATGAGCAGTTCTTC. Translated: CASSPLAASYNEQFF.

This clonotype turned up a few times. The rearrangement uses TRBV20-1 and TRBJ2-1, with 9 bases identical to TRBD2. CDR3 size: 15 residues. V shed 3 bases, J shed 3 bases, and the junction held 6 bases outside the gene matches. Germline CDR1 DFQATT, CDR2 SNEGSKA (reference sequence). This CDR3 is CSASSGRVNYNEQFF. The CDR3 region has the DNA TGCAGTGCTAGTAGCGGGAGAGTGAACTACAATGAGCAGTTCTTC.

In this sample, this clonotype turned up a few times. The chain is built from TRBV20-1 and TRBJ1-2; 8 nucleotides align to TRBD1. The CDR3 has 12 residues. Germline V gene sequence: CDR1 DFQATT, CDR2 SNEGSKA (reference sequence). CDR3 in amino acids: CMADRALYGYTF. CDR3 coding DNA: TGCATGGCGGACAGGGCCCTCTATGGCTACACCTTC.

This clonotype was seen a few times. CDR3: CSARAFSGLTYEQYF. DNA for the CDR3: TGCAGTGCTAGAGCATTTAGCGGCTTAACCTACGAGCAGTACTTC. This chain uses TRBV20-1 with TRBJ2-7; the D gene is possibly TRBD2 (6 bases). The CDR3 loop spans 15 amino acids. CDR1 is DFQATT and CDR2 is SNEGSKA in the germline V gene (reference sequence). V lost 1 base and J lost 2, with 15 bases in between.

The chain couples TRBV5-1 to TRBJ2-3, with 10 bases lining up with TRBD2. Trimming at V came to 0 bases and at J to 2 bases, leaving 6 bases not matched to a gene. Germline CDR1 SGHRS, CDR2 YFSETQ. CDR3 length: 17 amino acids. CDR3 sequence: CASSLVPSGSPTDTQYF. For the CDR3, the DNA is TGCGCCAGCAGCTTGGTGCCTAGCGGGAGTCCCACAGATACGCAGTATTTT.

This clonotype was seen repeatedly, ten times or more. J is TRBJ2-5 and V is TRBV10-3, with D uncertain. CDR3 size: 13 residues. V was trimmed by 2 bases and J by 1 base, leaving 5 bases between them. CDR1 is ENHRY and CDR2 is SYGVKD in the germline V gene. In nucleotides, the CDR3 is TGTGCCATCAGTGAGGGGCCCCAAGAGACCCAGTACTTC. The encoded protein is CAISEGPQETQYF.

CDR3 loop: CASRGNNEQFF. The CDR3 DNA sequence: TGTGCCAGCCGCGGAAACAATGAGCAGTTCTTC. The chain carries TRBV7-9 and TRBJ2-1; D gene unclear. CDR1 and CDR2 from the germline V gene are SEHNR and FQNEAQ (reference sequence). Between the trimmed V and J ends, which lost 8 bases and 5 bases, there was a span of 7 bases. The CDR3 extends over 11 amino acids.

This clonotype has just a few counts. The chain employs TRBV13 and TRBJ1-1; 8 bases map to TRBD1. This CDR3 is 14 amino acids long. Germline CDR1 reads PRHDT; CDR2 reads FYEKMQ (reference sequence). The V and J ends lost 4 bases and 1 base, in that order; junction bases with no gene match: 2. CDR3 residues: CASSYDRGNTEAFF. The CDR3 DNA is TGTGCCAGCAGCTACGACAGGGGGAACACTGAAGCTTTCTTT.

The V call is TRBV5-4, the J call TRBJ2-3; 7 nucleotides align to TRBD2. From germline, CDR1 is SGHNT and CDR2 YYREEE (reference sequence). The ends lost 4 bases at V and 6 bases at J; junction bases unmatched: 20. This CDR3 comprises 18 residues. CDR3 loop: CASSVKPGLQLHTDTQYF. CDR3 in DNA: TGTGCCAGCAGCGTAAAACCGGGACTACAATTGCACACCGATACGCAGTATTTT.

In its sample, this clonotype was seen a few times. The chain links TRBV3-1 to TRBJ1-5, with TRBD1 as a possible D gene (5 bases). V lost 4 bases and J 6 bases, leaving 10 bases between the germline ends. The CDR3 contains 13 residues. The V gene's germline CDR1 is LGHDT and CDR2 YNNKEL (reference sequence). The CDR3: CASSRRGGQPQHF. CDR3 nucleotides: TGTGCCAGCAGCCGACGCGGGGGTCAGCCCCAGCATTTT.

This rearrangement joins TRBV7-2 to TRBJ1-2; 7 bases are shared with TRBD1. With 5 bases clipped from V and 4 bases from J, the junction kept 10 bases outside the gene matches. Per the germline V gene, CDR1 is SGHTA and CDR2 is FQGNSA. The CDR3 totals 15 residues. The DNA for the CDR3 is TGTGCCAGCAGCACCCGACAGGGTGGTAGCTATGGCTACACCTTC. Translating gives CASSTRQGGSYGYTF.